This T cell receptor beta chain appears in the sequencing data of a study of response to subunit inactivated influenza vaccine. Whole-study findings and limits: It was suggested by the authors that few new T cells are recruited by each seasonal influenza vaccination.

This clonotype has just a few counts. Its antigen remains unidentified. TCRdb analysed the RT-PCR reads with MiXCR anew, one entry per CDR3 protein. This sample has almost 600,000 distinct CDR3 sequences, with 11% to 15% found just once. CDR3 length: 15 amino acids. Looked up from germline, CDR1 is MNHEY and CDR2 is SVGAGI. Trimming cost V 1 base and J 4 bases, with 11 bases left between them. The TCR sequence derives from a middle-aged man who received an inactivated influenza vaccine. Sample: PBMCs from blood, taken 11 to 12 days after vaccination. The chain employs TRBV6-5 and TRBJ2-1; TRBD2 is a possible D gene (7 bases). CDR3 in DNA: TGTGCCAGCAGTTACTGGGGGGGCGTTTACAATGAGCAGTTCTTC. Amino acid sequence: CASSYWGGVYNEQFF.